This TCR beta chain was sequenced in a study of T cell responses to AZD1222 COVID-19 vaccine. Whole-study findings and limits: Recipients of two AZD1222 doses showed rising Spike-specific TCR breadth and depth. Donors in the cohort were predominantly white British and more often female, and clonal diversity was possibly underestimated. In the spike-specific TCR repertoire, nearly half reportedly target unmutated variant regions.

This clone was counted only a few times. What it recognizes is unknown. Profiled with immunoSEQ multiplex PCR; TCRdb holds only in-frame clones, not every one. The table lists around 120,000 clones, around 89% of them singletons. CDR1 is SGHRS, CDR2 YFSETQ, per germline. V dropped 4 bases and J dropped 2 bases, with 9 bases sitting between them. This CDR3 is built from 13 residues. The chain employs TRBV5-1 and TRBJ1-2; D not resolved. This sequence was found in an adult in good health. The sequencing used peripheral blood, collected on day 0 of MenACWY control vaccination. CDR3 region: CASSQDGNYGYTF. The CDR3 nucleotides are TGCGCCAGCAGCCAGGACGGGAACTATGGCTACACCTTC.